The rows below give T cell receptor beta chains drawn from one sample of a study of T cell responses to AZD1222 COVID-19 vaccine. Measured with immunoSEQ multiplex PCR; TCRdb has only the in-frame clones, and not every one. This repertoire shows about 140,000 clones, approximately 90% found once; its top ten account for approximately 3.8%. The material sequenced was peripheral blood, taken 28 days after the second AZD1222 dose. Receptor source: an adult who received the AZD1222 COVID-19 vaccine. Both conserved end residues are part of each CDR3. A D gene is named only where the DNA matches it firmly. Part of the rows lack a size; the others show once, few, many or a class for expanded clones.

abundance	v_gene	j_gene	len	d_gene	CDR3nt	CDR3aa
.	TRBV19	TRBJ2-7	14	TRBD1	TGTGCCAGTAGCGAGTTGGGACAGACCTACGAGCAGTACTTC	CASSELGQTYEQYF
few	TRBV7-2	TRBJ1-2	13	.	TGTGCCAGCAGCTTTAAGGGGGGGTATGGCTACACCTTC	CASSFKGGYGYTF
.	TRBV19	TRBJ1-5	13	TRBD1	TGTGCCAGTAGTATACAGGGGGGTCAGCCCCAGCATTTT	CASSIQGGQPQHF
.	TRBV12-3/TRBV12-4	TRBJ2-3	13	.	TGTGCCAGCAGGAGGGCGGCTACAGATACGCAGTATTTT	CASRRAATDTQYF
.	TRBV2	TRBJ1-1	14	.	TGTGCCAGCAGTGGATACGGGGTGGGCACTGAAGCTTTCTTT	CASSGYGVGTEAFF
.	TRBV7-8	TRBJ2-2	14	.	TGTGCCAGCAGAGACCGAGGCGACACCGGGGAGCTGTTTTTT	CASRDRGDTGELFF
once	TRBV5-8	TRBJ2-5	13	.	TGTGCCAGCAGCGGCGGGTTCCAAGAGACCCAGTACTTC	CASSGGFQETQYF
.	TRBV27	TRBJ1-1	14	TRBD1	TGTGCCAGCAGTTCTGACAGGGGGAGCACTGAAGCTTTCTTT	CASSSDRGSTEAFF
.	TRBV9	TRBJ1-6	17	.	TGTGCCAGCAGCGAGGGGACTCCTCGACCCTATAATTCACCCCTCCACTTT	CASSEGTPRPYNSPLHF
.	TRBV12-3/TRBV12-4	TRBJ1-4	13	.	TGTGCCAGCGGGCCCGGGGCTAATGAAAAACTGTTTTTT	CASGPGANEKLFF
.	TRBV27	TRBJ2-7	13	.	TGTGCCAGCAGTTTCCACTACTCCTACGAGCAGTACTTC	CASSFHYSYEQYF
.	TRBV6-5	TRBJ2-4	14	TRBD1	TGTGCCAGCAGTTACGGGACAGGGGATGACATTCAGTACTTC	CASSYGTGDDIQYF
.	TRBV6-1	TRBJ1-2	14	.	TGTGCCAGCAGTGAATACAAGGGGAACTATGGCTACACCTTC	CASSEYKGNYGYTF
.	TRBV9	TRBJ2-7	15	.	TGTGCCAGCAGCGTAGGGGACGGGGGCGGATACGAGCAGTACTTC	CASSVGDGGGYEQYF
.	TRBV7-9	TRBJ2-3	16	.	TGTGCCAGCAGCTTAGTCGTCGGGGGGCCGGGAGATACGCAGTATTTT	CASSLVVGGPGDTQYF
few	TRBV29-1	TRBJ2-7	12	.	TGCAGCGTTACCGAGGGGTCCTACGAGCAGTACTTC	CSVTEGSYEQYF
.	TRBV3-1/TRBV3-2	TRBJ2-3	13	.	TGTGCCAGCAGCCAAGATGGCGTGGATACGCAGTATTTT	CASSQDGVDTQYF
.	TRBV27	TRBJ2-3	16	.	TGTGCCAGCAGTCCTACAGGCTCCCCTAGCACAGATACGCAGTATTTT	CASSPTGSPSTDTQYF
.	TRBV3-1/TRBV3-2	TRBJ1-1	14	.	TGTGCCAGCAGCCATACAGGTCCCGGGGGGGAAGCTTTCTTT	CASSHTGPGGEAFF
.	TRBV7-2	TRBJ1-2	16	TRBD1	TGTGCCAGCAGCCCCGAACCCCGGGACAGTAGCTATGGCTACACCTTC	CASSPEPRDSSYGYTF
.	TRBV10-3	TRBJ1-1	13	.	TGTGCCATCAGTGGAACAGGGAACACTGAAGCTTTCTTT	CAISGTGNTEAFF
once	TRBV5-1	TRBJ1-4	16	.	TGCGCCAGCAGCCGGGGGAGGCAAACGACTAATGAAAAACTGTTTTTT	CASSRGRQTTNEKLFF
.	TRBV19	TRBJ2-1	15	.	TGTGCCAGTAGTATGGGGACCGGGTCCACCGATGAGCAGTTCTTC	CASSMGTGSTDEQFF
.	TRBV6-5	TRBJ2-2	13	.	TGTGCCAGCCTAAGGGCGAACACCGGGGAGCTGTTTTTT	CASLRANTGELFF
few	TRBV7-2	TRBJ1-6	14	TRBD1	TGTGCCAGCAGTCTCCGACAGGGTTGGTCACCCCTCCACTTT	CASSLRQGWSPLHF
.	TRBV11-1	TRBJ1-1	13	.	TGTGCCAGCAGGCACCAGGGGAACACTGAAGCTTTCTTT	CASRHQGNTEAFF
.	TRBV4-3	TRBJ1-2	17	.	TGCGCCAGCAGCCAAGACCTCCCGACAGGAGGGATCTATGGCTACACCTTC	CASSQDLPTGGIYGYTF
.	TRBV9	TRBJ1-1	14	.	TGTGCCAGCAGCGTAGGTGAGGCGCCGACTGAAGCTTTCTTT	CASSVGEAPTEAFF
.	TRBV7-9	TRBJ2-2	14	.	TGTGCCAGCAACGGACTACCGAACACCGGGGAGCTGTTTTTT	CASNGLPNTGELFF
.	TRBV29-1	TRBJ1-1	13	.	TGCAGCGTTCGGGCAGGGGTAGGCACTGAAGCTTTCTTT	CSVRAGVGTEAFF